A selection of T cell receptor beta chains follows, all from one sample in a study of shared clonotypes between healthy human individuals. TCRdb's copy holds only in-frame clones and misses some; the assay was immunoSEQ multiplex PCR. The sample yields millions of clones, over 85% seen once. Sample: naive CD4+ T cells sorted from blood. All receptors derive from a man between 18 and 35 years old in good health. Each CDR3 is given with its conserved first and last residue. The D gene is left open where the match is weak. Clone size is given for some rows only: seen once, a few or many times, or a class if the clone is expanded.

>.|TRBJ1-5|TRBV6-1|TRBD1
CASSVTGGGLGNQPQHF
TGTGCCAGCAGTGTGACAGGGGGCGGGTTAGGGAATCAGCCCCAGCATTTT
>.|TRBJ1-2|TRBV5-1|TRBD1
CASSLPFGTGDYGYTF
TGCGCCAGCAGCCTGCCGTTTGGGACAGGGGACTATGGCTACACCTTC
>.|TRBJ2-7|TRBV18|TRBD1
CASSPLGTVPYEQYF
TGTGCCAGCTCACCACTCGGGACAGTTCCCTACGAGCAGTACTTC
>.|TRBJ2-3|TRBV9|.
CASSRRLGLTSTDTQYF
TGTGCCAGCAGCAGGCGACTAGGGTTAACTAGCACAGATACGCAGTATTTT
>once|TRBJ2-7|TRBV10-3|TRBD1
CAISATGGYEQYF
TGTGCCATCAGTGCAACAGGGGGCTACGAGCAGTACTTC
>.|TRBJ1-2|TRBV6-1|.
CASSGEGFGYGYTF
TGTGCCAGCAGCGGCGAGGGTTTCGGCTATGGCTACACCTTC
>.|TRBJ2-2|TRBV5-4|TRBD1
CASSGDRDNVPGELFF
TGTGCCAGCAGCGGGGACAGGGATAACGTCCCCGGGGAGCTGTTTTTT
>.|TRBJ2-3|TRBV25-1|TRBD1
CASSPRDREDTQYF
TGTGCCAGCAGTCCCCGGGACAGGGAAGATACGCAGTATTTT
>.|TRBJ2-7|TRBV6-6|TRBD2
CASSYSSLAEAYEQYF
TGTGCCAGCAGTTACTCGAGCCTAGCGGAAGCCTACGAGCAGTACTTC
>.|TRBJ1-3|TRBV7-2|.
CASSSHLSSGNTIYF
TGTGCCAGCAGCTCCCATTTGAGCTCTGGAAACACCATATATTTT